Listed below are T cell receptor beta chains from one sample, sequenced in a study of blood T cell repertoires in COVID-19. Generated by immunoSEQ multiplex PCR, the TCRdb table keeps only in-frame clones and is missing some. There are about 200,000 clones in the sample; 89% occur only once, and roughly 2.4% lies in the top ten. Sequencing was performed on PBMCs or T cells enriched from blood (not recorded which). The receptors stem from a woman in her 40s with acute COVID-19. Both conserved end residues are part of each CDR3. Each record gives: J gene, V gene, D gene, clone size, CDR3 DNA, CDR3 protein. The D gene is left open where the match is weak. A clone size is listed for some rows: how often the clone was seen (once, few, many), or a class if it is expanded.

TRBJ2-1,TRBV15,TRBD2,few,TGTGCCACCAGCAGAGAGATGGGAGGGATCCACAATGAGCAGTTCTTC,CATSREMGGIHNEQFF
TRBJ2-1,TRBV19,.,.,TGTGCCAGTAGTATACGTCTTAGCGCTACCCCGAATGAGCAGTTCTTC,CASSIRLSATPNEQFF
TRBJ1-3,TRBV20-1,.,.,TGCAGTGCTAGTACTCGGAGCTCTGGAAACACCATATATTTT,CSASTRSSGNTIYF
TRBJ1-5,TRBV11-2,TRBD1,.,TGTGCCAGCAGCGGTTCCGGGACAGGGGATCAGCCCCAGCATTTT,CASSGSGTGDQPQHF
TRBJ1-5,TRBV19,TRBD1,.,TGTGCCAGTAGTGGGACAGGGGGCCTCAATCAGCCCCAGCATTTT,CASSGTGGLNQPQHF
TRBJ1-6,TRBV18,.,.,TGTGCCAGCTCCAATGGAGAGGGCTGGAATTCACCCCTCCACTTT,CASSNGEGWNSPLHF
TRBJ2-5,TRBV2,TRBD1,.,TGTGCCAGCACGGACAGGGTCGACGGAGAGACCCAGTACTTC,CASTDRVDGETQYF
TRBJ2-1,TRBV6-5,TRBD1,.,TGTGCCAGCAGCTACGATGGACAGGGTTTCTACAATGAGCAGTTCTTC,CASSYDGQGFYNEQFF
TRBJ2-1,TRBV6-2/TRBV6-3,.,.,TGTGCCAGCAGTCCGACAAGCGAGGGTGAGCAGTTCTTC,CASSPTSEGEQFF
TRBJ1-1,TRBV7-9,.,.,TGTGCCAGCAGCCCACCAGGATTGAACACTGAAGCTTTCTTT,CASSPPGLNTEAFF
TRBJ1-5,TRBV15,TRBD1,.,TGTGCCACCAGCACCCGGGACAGGCCCGATCAGCCCCAGCATTTT,CATSTRDRPDQPQHF
TRBJ2-2,TRBV12-3/TRBV12-4,.,.,TGTGCCAGCAGCCCCCCAGGCACCGGGGAGCTGTTTTTT,CASSPPGTGELFF
TRBJ2-1,TRBV3-1/TRBV3-2,.,.,TGTGCCAGCAGCCACCAGAACAATGAGCAGTTCTTC,CASSHQNNEQFF
TRBJ1-6,TRBV27,TRBD1,.,TGTGCCAGCAGTCCTCAAGACAGGGGAGGGTATTCACCCCTCCACTTT,CASSPQDRGGYSPLHF
TRBJ2-7,TRBV5-4,TRBD1,.,TGTGCCAGCAGCTTGGGCCCGGACAGGGCCGGTACGTACTTC,CASSLGPDRAGTYF
TRBJ1-1,TRBV18,.,.,TGTGCCAGCTCACAACCGTATTCTGAAGCTTTCTTT,CASSQPYSEAFF
TRBJ1-1,TRBV18,TRBD1,.,TGTGCCAGCTCAGGAGACAGGGGGAACACTGAAGCTTTCTTT,CASSGDRGNTEAFF
TRBJ2-3,TRBV6-5,TRBD1,once,TGTGCCAGCTGGACAGGGGGACCAGATACGCAGTATTTT,CASWTGGPDTQYF
TRBJ2-7,TRBV27,.,.,TGTGCCAGCAGCGGGGTAAATGTCTACGAGCAGTACTTC,CASSGVNVYEQYF
TRBJ1-3,TRBV7-9,.,.,TGTGCCAGCAGCTGGACAGTCTCTGGAAACACCATATATTTT,CASSWTVSGNTIYF
TRBJ1-5,TRBV7-7,TRBD1,.,TGTGCCAGCAGCTTTACTGAACAGGGGAATCAGCCCCAGCATTTT,CASSFTEQGNQPQHF
TRBJ2-3,TRBV20-1,.,.,TGCAGTGCTAGTCAGGTGGACTCAGATACGCAGTATTTT,CSASQVDSDTQYF
TRBJ2-7,TRBV11-2,.,.,TGTGCCAGCAGCTCACGCCGGGACAAATCAACCTTC,CASSSRRDKSTF
TRBJ2-2,TRBV5-4,.,.,TGTGCCAGCAGCTTGGCCCATACGGGGGTGGGGAACACCGGGGAGCTGTTTTTT,CASSLAHTGVGNTGELFF
TRBJ2-7,TRBV27,TRBD1,.,TGTGCCAGCAGTCAGGGACAGGGCCTGGCAGGCTACGAGCAGTACTTC,CASSQGQGLAGYEQYF
TRBJ1-1,TRBV7-9,.,.,TGTGCCAGCAGCTTATCTCTAGGGAACACTGAAGCTTTCTTT,CASSLSLGNTEAFF
TRBJ1-1,TRBV19,.,once,TGTGCCAGTAGGACAACCCGGGGCACTGAAGCTTTCTTT,CASRTTRGTEAFF
TRBJ1-1,TRBV5-1,.,.,TGCGCCAGCAGCGCGGGTGGAGGGAACACTGAAGCTTTCTTT,CASSAGGGNTEAFF
TRBJ2-5,TRBV11-2,.,.,TGTGCCAGCAGCTCGATCGGTAAAGAGACCCAGTACTTC,CASSSIGKETQYF
TRBJ2-5,TRBV27,.,.,TGTGCCAGCAGTCCCGGGCCATTACCCCGAGGGGAGACCCAGTACTTC,CASSPGPLPRGETQYF
TRBJ2-7,TRBV9,TRBD1,.,TGTGCCAGCAGCGAGGGGGGGACAGGGATACACGAGCAGTACTTC,CASSEGGTGIHEQYF
TRBJ1-4,TRBV6-6,TRBD1,.,TGTGCCAGCAGGGCCGGGACAGGGGATGAAAAACTGTTTTTT,CASRAGTGDEKLFF
TRBJ2-2,TRBV9,TRBD2,.,TGTGCCAGCAGCGAGGGCGGGGGGACCGGGGAGCTGTTTTTT,CASSEGGGTGELFF